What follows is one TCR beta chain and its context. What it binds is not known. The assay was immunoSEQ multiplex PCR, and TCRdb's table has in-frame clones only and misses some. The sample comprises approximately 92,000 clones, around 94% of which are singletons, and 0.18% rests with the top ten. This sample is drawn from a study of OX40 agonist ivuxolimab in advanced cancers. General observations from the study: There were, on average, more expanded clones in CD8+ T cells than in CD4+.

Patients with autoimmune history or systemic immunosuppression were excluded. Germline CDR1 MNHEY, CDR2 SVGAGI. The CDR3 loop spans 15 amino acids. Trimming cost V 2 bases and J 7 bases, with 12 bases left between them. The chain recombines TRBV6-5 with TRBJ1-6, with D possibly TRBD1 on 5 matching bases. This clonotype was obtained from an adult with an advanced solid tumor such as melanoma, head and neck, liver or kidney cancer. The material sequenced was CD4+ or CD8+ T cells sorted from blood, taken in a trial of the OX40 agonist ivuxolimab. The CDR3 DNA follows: TGTGCCAGCAGTTACGACGGGGCCCCCAATTCACCCCTCCACTTT. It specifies CASSYDGAPNSPLHF.